This entry concerns a single TCR beta chain. Its matching antigen is unknown. Germline V lookup: CDR1 SGDLS, CDR2 YYNGEE. This CDR3 comprises 14 residues. Trimming left V 4 bases short and J 4 bases short, with 14 bases between. This sample was included in a study of response to subunit inactivated influenza vaccine. The study's findings and limits: Authors suggested that a seasonal influenza vaccination recruits few new T cells each time.

Each CDR3 protein is one row after TCRdb ran MiXCR on the RT-PCR reads. Counted here are about 500,000 distinct CDR3 sequences, 16% occurring once; the ten biggest clones make up around 3%. The receptor's source is a man aged 50-75 years who received an inactivated influenza vaccine. The sequenced sample was CD4+ T cells sorted from PBMCs, obtained less than 25 months after vaccination. This rearrangement joins TRBV9 to TRBJ1-2; D call uncertain. The CDR3 sequence: CASSLTSAGYGYTF. DNA for the CDR3: TGTGCCAGCAGCCTGACGTCCGCGGGCTATGGCTACACCTTC.